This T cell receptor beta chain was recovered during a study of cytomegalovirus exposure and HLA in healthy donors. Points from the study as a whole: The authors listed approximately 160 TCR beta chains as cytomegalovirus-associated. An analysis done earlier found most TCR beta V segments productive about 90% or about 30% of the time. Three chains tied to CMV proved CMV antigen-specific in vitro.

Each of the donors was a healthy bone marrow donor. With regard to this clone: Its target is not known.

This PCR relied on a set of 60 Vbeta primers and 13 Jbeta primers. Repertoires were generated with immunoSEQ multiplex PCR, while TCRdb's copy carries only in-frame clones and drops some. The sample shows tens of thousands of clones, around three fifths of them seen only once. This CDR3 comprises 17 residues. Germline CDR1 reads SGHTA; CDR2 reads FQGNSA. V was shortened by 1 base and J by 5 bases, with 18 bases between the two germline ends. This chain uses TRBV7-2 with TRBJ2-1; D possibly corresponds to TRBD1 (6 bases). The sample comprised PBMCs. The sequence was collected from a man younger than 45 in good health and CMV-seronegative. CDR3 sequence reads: CASSLVGGLAGNNEQFF. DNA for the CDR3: TGTGCCAGCAGCTTAGTAGGGGGTCTAGCCGGTAACAATGAGCAGTTCTTC.